The rows below give T cell receptor beta chains drawn from one sample of a study of blood T cell repertoires in COVID-19. TCRdb's table, derived via immunoSEQ multiplex PCR, lists solely in-frame clones and lacks some. This table has 300,000 to 450,000 clones, approximately 87% appearing once. The sample comprised PBMCs or T cells enriched from blood (not recorded which). The source of these receptors is a man younger than 45 who had recovered from COVID-19. Both conserved end residues are part of each CDR3. A D gene is named only where the DNA matches it firmly. Clone sizes are given selectively: once, few, many, or a class where the clone is expanded.

v_gene: TRBV19; j_gene: TRBJ1-6; abundance: -; d_gene: -; CDR3aa: CASSALQGSDSPLHF; CDR3nt: TGTGCCAGTAGTGCCCTACAGGGTAGCGATTCACCCCTCCACTTT
v_gene: TRBV5-1; j_gene: TRBJ2-3; abundance: -; d_gene: -; CDR3aa: CASSWSGEGADTQYF; CDR3nt: TGCGCCAGCAGCTGGTCAGGTGAGGGGGCAGATACGCAGTATTTT
v_gene: TRBV9; j_gene: TRBJ2-5; abundance: -; d_gene: -; CDR3aa: CASSPWVPGDETQYF; CDR3nt: TGTGCCAGCAGCCCATGGGTCCCGGGAGACGAGACCCAGTACTTC
v_gene: TRBV4-2; j_gene: TRBJ1-1; abundance: -; d_gene: -; CDR3aa: CASSQATEAFF; CDR3nt: TGTGCCAGCAGCCAAGCTACTGAAGCTTTCTTT
v_gene: TRBV12-3/TRBV12-4; j_gene: TRBJ2-5; abundance: -; d_gene: -; CDR3aa: CASSYGVETQYF; CDR3nt: TGTGCCAGCAGTTACGGGGTCGAGACCCAGTACTTC
v_gene: TRBV9; j_gene: TRBJ1-1; abundance: -; d_gene: -; CDR3aa: CASSVEGGWGRTEAFF; CDR3nt: TGTGCCAGCAGCGTAGAAGGGGGATGGGGGAGAACTGAAGCTTTCTTT
v_gene: TRBV5-4; j_gene: TRBJ2-2; abundance: -; d_gene: TRBD1; CDR3aa: CASSQDRGQNTGELFF; CDR3nt: TGTGCCAGCAGCCAGGACAGGGGGCAGAACACCGGGGAGCTGTTTTTT
v_gene: TRBV5-4; j_gene: TRBJ1-2; abundance: -; d_gene: -; CDR3aa: CASSLLGQGLFYGYTF; CDR3nt: TGTGCCAGCAGCTTGCTTGGGCAGGGTTTGTTCTATGGCTACACCTTC
v_gene: TRBV7-8; j_gene: TRBJ1-5; abundance: -; d_gene: -; CDR3aa: CASSFRDISSNQPQHF; CDR3nt: TGTGCCAGCAGCTTCCGGGACATTAGTAGCAATCAGCCCCAGCATTTT
v_gene: TRBV6-5; j_gene: TRBJ2-7; abundance: -; d_gene: -; CDR3aa: CASSYSIGDGEQYF; CDR3nt: TGTGCCAGCAGTTACTCGATAGGGGATGGCGAGCAGTACTTC
v_gene: TRBV29-1; j_gene: TRBJ1-2; abundance: -; d_gene: TRBD1; CDR3aa: CSGTTGGDYGYTF; CDR3nt: TGCAGCGGTACGACAGGGGGCGACTATGGCTACACCTTC
v_gene: TRBV30; j_gene: TRBJ1-2; abundance: -; d_gene: -; CDR3aa: CAWSLPTGPTFNFQLWSYTF; CDR3nt: TGTGCCTGGAGTTTACCTACAGGGCCCACCTTTAACTTTCAGCTATGGAGCTACACCTTC
v_gene: TRBV6-5; j_gene: TRBJ1-5; abundance: -; d_gene: -; CDR3aa: CASSYSGGSNQPQHF; CDR3nt: TGTGCCAGCAGTTACTCAGGCGGGAGCAATCAGCCCCAGCATTTT
v_gene: TRBV12-3/TRBV12-4; j_gene: TRBJ1-1; abundance: -; d_gene: -; CDR3aa: CASRRGNTEAFF; CDR3nt: TGTGCCAGCCGTAGGGGGAACACTGAAGCTTTCTTT
v_gene: TRBV7-8; j_gene: TRBJ1-6; abundance: once; d_gene: -; CDR3aa: CASRYTTGWGSPLHF; CDR3nt: TGTGCCAGCAGATACACTACAGGGTGGGGTTCACCCCTCCACTTT
v_gene: TRBV19; j_gene: TRBJ1-1; abundance: -; d_gene: TRBD1; CDR3aa: CASRSGQGGNTEAFF; CDR3nt: TGTGCCAGTAGATCGGGACAGGGGGGGAACACTGAAGCTTTCTTT
v_gene: TRBV6-5; j_gene: TRBJ1-1; abundance: -; d_gene: -; CDR3aa: CASSRTVDTEAFF; CDR3nt: TGTGCCAGCAGTCGGACAGTAGACACTGAAGCTTTCTTT
v_gene: TRBV5-1; j_gene: TRBJ2-7; abundance: -; d_gene: TRBD2; CDR3aa: CASSLASGANKQYF; CDR3nt: TGCGCCAGCAGCTTGGCTAGCGGGGCAAACAAGCAGTACTTC
v_gene: TRBV10-3; j_gene: TRBJ1-4; abundance: -; d_gene: -; CDR3aa: CAISESGREIATNEKLFF; CDR3nt: TGTGCCATCAGTGAGTCCGGACGGGAAATTGCAACTAATGAAAAACTGTTTTTT
v_gene: TRBV10-1; j_gene: TRBJ2-1; abundance: once; d_gene: -; CDR3aa: CASSDPVYNEQFF; CDR3nt: TGCGCCAGCAGTGATCCGGTTTACAATGAGCAGTTCTTC
v_gene: TRBV9; j_gene: TRBJ2-5; abundance: -; d_gene: TRBD2; CDR3aa: CASSVGGTRGETQYF; CDR3nt: TGTGCCAGCAGCGTAGGGGGGACTAGGGGCGAGACCCAGTACTTC
v_gene: TRBV19; j_gene: TRBJ2-2; abundance: -; d_gene: -; CDR3aa: CASSIISYGELFF; CDR3nt: TGTGCCAGTAGTATTATCAGTTACGGGGAGCTGTTTTTT
v_gene: TRBV9; j_gene: TRBJ1-6; abundance: -; d_gene: -; CDR3aa: CASSVEQDNSPLHF; CDR3nt: TGTGCCAGCAGCGTCGAACAGGATAATTCACCCCTCCACTTT
v_gene: TRBV19; j_gene: TRBJ1-1; abundance: once; d_gene: -; CDR3aa: CASSLSIQGNTEAFF; CDR3nt: TGTGCCAGTAGTCTCTCCATACAGGGGAACACTGAAGCTTTCTTT
v_gene: TRBV29-1; j_gene: TRBJ2-1; abundance: -; d_gene: -; CDR3aa: CSVNHRGEQFF; CDR3nt: TGCAGCGTTAACCACCGCGGTGAGCAGTTCTTC
v_gene: TRBV20-1; j_gene: TRBJ1-2; abundance: -; d_gene: -; CDR3aa: CSAPGAGYTF; CDR3nt: TGCAGTGCTCCAGGGGCTGGCTACACCTTC
v_gene: TRBV7-2; j_gene: TRBJ2-7; abundance: -; d_gene: -; CDR3aa: CASSLTGYEQYF; CDR3nt: TGTGCCAGCAGCTTGACGGGCTACGAGCAGTACTTC
v_gene: TRBV27; j_gene: TRBJ2-3; abundance: -; d_gene: TRBD2; CDR3aa: CASRTSGGAKADTQYF; CDR3nt: TGTGCCAGCAGGACTAGCGGGGGGGCCAAGGCAGATACGCAGTATTTT
v_gene: TRBV11-3; j_gene: TRBJ1-1; abundance: -; d_gene: -; CDR3aa: CASSPGSGLGAFF; CDR3nt: TGTGCCAGCAGCCCAGGTAGCGGGTTGGGAGCTTTCTTT
v_gene: TRBV27; j_gene: TRBJ2-1; abundance: -; d_gene: -; CDR3aa: CARGSRSYNEQFF; CDR3nt: TGTGCCAGGGGGAGCCGCTCCTACAATGAGCAGTTCTTC
v_gene: TRBV18; j_gene: TRBJ2-7; abundance: -; d_gene: TRBD1; CDR3aa: CASQGQGAFEQYF; CDR3nt: TGTGCCAGCCAGGGGCAGGGGGCTTTCGAGCAGTACTTC
v_gene: TRBV30; j_gene: TRBJ1-1; abundance: -; d_gene: -; CDR3aa: CAWSVHLGKTEAFF; CDR3nt: TGTGCCTGGAGTGTTCATCTGGGCAAGACTGAAGCTTTCTTT
v_gene: TRBV27; j_gene: TRBJ1-3; abundance: -; d_gene: -; CDR3aa: CASSLSSGRERSGNTIYF; CDR3nt: TGTGCCAGCAGTTTATCCTCCGGCCGTGAGCGATCGGGAAACACCATATATTTT
v_gene: TRBV9; j_gene: TRBJ1-2; abundance: -; d_gene: TRBD1; CDR3aa: CASRSNADRGGYGYTF; CDR3nt: TGTGCCAGCAGATCAAACGCTGACAGGGGTGGCTATGGCTACACCTTC
v_gene: TRBV10-3; j_gene: TRBJ2-1; abundance: -; d_gene: TRBD1; CDR3aa: CASTSDRGLFYEQFF; CDR3nt: TGTGCCTCGACCTCAGACAGGGGGCTTTTTTATGAGCAGTTCTTC
v_gene: TRBV9; j_gene: TRBJ1-4; abundance: -; d_gene: -; CDR3aa: CASSVEGQRNEKLFF; CDR3nt: TGTGCCAGCAGCGTAGAAGGACAGCGAAATGAAAAACTGTTTTTT
v_gene: TRBV7-9; j_gene: TRBJ2-2; abundance: -; d_gene: TRBD1; CDR3aa: CASSRGLGQGTAGELFF; CDR3nt: TGTGCCAGCAGCAGAGGGCTGGGACAGGGAACGGCCGGGGAGCTGTTTTTT
v_gene: TRBV7-2; j_gene: TRBJ2-5; abundance: -; d_gene: -; CDR3aa: CASSLLGPTEDQYF; CDR3nt: TGTGCCAGCAGCTTACTCGGCCCCACGGAGGACCAGTACTTC
v_gene: TRBV28; j_gene: TRBJ1-4; abundance: -; d_gene: -; CDR3aa: CASSYRNNEKLFF; CDR3nt: TGTGCCAGCAGTTACAGGAATAATGAAAAACTGTTTTTT
v_gene: TRBV5-6; j_gene: TRBJ1-1; abundance: -; d_gene: TRBD1; CDR3aa: CASSEQGARTEAFF; CDR3nt: TGTGCCAGCAGTGAACAGGGGGCGCGTACTGAAGCTTTCTTT
v_gene: TRBV2; j_gene: TRBJ1-1; abundance: -; d_gene: TRBD1; CDR3aa: CASRRGQGGNTEAFF; CDR3nt: TGTGCCAGCAGACGGGGACAGGGAGGAAACACTGAAGCTTTCTTT
v_gene: TRBV7-9; j_gene: TRBJ2-3; abundance: -; d_gene: TRBD2; CDR3aa: CASSPLAGGSTDTQYF; CDR3nt: TGTGCCAGCAGCCCCCTAGCGGGGGGGAGCACAGATACGCAGTATTTT
v_gene: TRBV14; j_gene: TRBJ2-1; abundance: -; d_gene: -; CDR3aa: CASSQFRLYNEQFF; CDR3nt: TGTGCCAGCAGCCAATTCAGACTCTACAATGAGCAGTTCTTC
v_gene: TRBV3-1/TRBV3-2; j_gene: TRBJ2-7; abundance: -; d_gene: TRBD1; CDR3aa: CASSPPTGQLPYEQYF; CDR3nt: TGTGCCAGCAGCCCCCCGACAGGGCAACTCCCCTACGAGCAGTACTTC